This T cell receptor (beta chain) appears in the sequencing data of a study of shared clonotypes between healthy human individuals. Study-level findings and limits: The researchers took only blood, and tissue repertoires probably look different.

Profiled with immunoSEQ multiplex PCR; TCRdb holds only in-frame clones, not every one. The repertoire holds some 2.1 million clones, with 93% as singletons. On this clone itself: Its antigen is currently unknown.

The CDR3 extends over 12 amino acids. Trimming removed 2 bases at V and 7 bases at J, with 9 bases between. Germline V gives CDR1 MNHNS, CDR2 SASEGT. The naive CD8 subset, CD45RO-negative cells positively selected for CCR7, excluded terminally differentiated effector memory CD45RA+ cells. The chain joins TRBV6-1 to TRBJ2-7; D is unresolved. The clonotype comes from a man aged 18 to 29 in good health. Some clones in this sample may be carry-over from other donors' samples. Sequencing used naive CD8+ T cells from PBMCs. The CDR3 loop reads CASSEWSWEQYF. Written as DNA, the CDR3 is TGTGCCAGCAGTGAATGGAGCTGGGAGCAGTACTTC.